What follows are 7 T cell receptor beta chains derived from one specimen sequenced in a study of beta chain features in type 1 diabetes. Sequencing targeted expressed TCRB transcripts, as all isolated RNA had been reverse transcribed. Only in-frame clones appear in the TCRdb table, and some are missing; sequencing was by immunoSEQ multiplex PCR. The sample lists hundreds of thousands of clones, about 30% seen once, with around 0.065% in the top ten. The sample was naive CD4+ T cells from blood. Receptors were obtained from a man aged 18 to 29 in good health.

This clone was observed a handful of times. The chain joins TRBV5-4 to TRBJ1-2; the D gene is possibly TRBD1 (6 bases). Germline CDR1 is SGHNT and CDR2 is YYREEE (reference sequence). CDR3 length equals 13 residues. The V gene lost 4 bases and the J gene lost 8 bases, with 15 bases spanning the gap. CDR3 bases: TGTGCCAGCAGCCGTCGACAGGACCACGGCTACACCTTC. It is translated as CASSRRQDHGYTF.

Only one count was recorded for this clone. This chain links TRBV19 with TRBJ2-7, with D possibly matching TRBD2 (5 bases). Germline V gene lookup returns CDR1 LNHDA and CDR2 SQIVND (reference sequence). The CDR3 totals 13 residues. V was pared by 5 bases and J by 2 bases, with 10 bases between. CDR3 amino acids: CASSPTGTYEQYF. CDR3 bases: TGTGCCAGTAGTCCGACGGGAACCTACGAGCAGTACTTC.

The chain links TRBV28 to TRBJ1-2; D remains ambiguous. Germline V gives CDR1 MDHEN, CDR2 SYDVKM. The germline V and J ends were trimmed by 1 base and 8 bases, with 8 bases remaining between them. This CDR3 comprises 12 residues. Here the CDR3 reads CASSLFPLGYTF. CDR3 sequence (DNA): TGTGCCAGCAGTTTATTTCCGTTGGGCTACACCTTC.

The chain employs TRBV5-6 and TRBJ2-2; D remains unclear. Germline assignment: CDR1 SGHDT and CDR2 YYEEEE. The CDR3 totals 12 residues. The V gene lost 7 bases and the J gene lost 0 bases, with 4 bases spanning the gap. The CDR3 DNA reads TGTGCCAGCTTGGCGAACACCGGGGAGCTGTTTTTT. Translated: CASLANTGELFF.

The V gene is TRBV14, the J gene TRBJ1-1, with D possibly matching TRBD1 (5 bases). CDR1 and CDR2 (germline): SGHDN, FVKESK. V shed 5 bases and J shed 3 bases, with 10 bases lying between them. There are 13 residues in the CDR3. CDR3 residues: CASSFDRHTEAFF. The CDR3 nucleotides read TGTGCCAGCAGCTTCGACAGACACACTGAAGCTTTCTTT.

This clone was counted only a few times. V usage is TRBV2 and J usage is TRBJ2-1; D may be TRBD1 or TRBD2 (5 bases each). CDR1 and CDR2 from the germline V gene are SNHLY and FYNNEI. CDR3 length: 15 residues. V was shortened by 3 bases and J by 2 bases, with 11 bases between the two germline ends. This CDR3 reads CASSDWDRTYNEQFF. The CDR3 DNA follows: TGTGCCAGCAGTGACTGGGACCGCACCTACAATGAGCAGTTCTTC. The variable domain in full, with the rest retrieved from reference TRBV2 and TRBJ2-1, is EPEVTQTPSHQVTQMGQEVILRCVPISNHLYFYWYRQILGQKVEFLVSFYNNEISEKSEIFDDQFSVERPDGSNFTLKIRSTKLEDSAMYFCASSDWDRTYNEQFFGPGTRLTVL.

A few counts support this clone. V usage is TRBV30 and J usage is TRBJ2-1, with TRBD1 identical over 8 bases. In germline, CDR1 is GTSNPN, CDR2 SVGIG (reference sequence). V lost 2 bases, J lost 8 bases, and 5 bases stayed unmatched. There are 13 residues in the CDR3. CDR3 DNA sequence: TGTGCCTGGAGTCGGGACAGGCCGTATGAGCAGTTCTTC. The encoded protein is CAWSRDRPYEQFF.